Shown below are 6 T cell receptor beta chains from a single sample sequenced in a study of T cell responses to AZD1222 COVID-19 vaccine (dated by TCRdb to about 2021). Library prep was done by the immunoSEQ multiplex PCR assay. This immuneACCESS table, as held by TCRdb, lists in-frame sequences with V and J called but not all clones. Of the missing ones, under half trace to an unresolved V gene in checked studies; the others have no known cause. The sample includes 170,000 or so clones, with 80% to 90% observed a single time. Jointly, the top ten make up around 10% of the sample. The time point tag for this specimen amounts to: about 28 days (+/-7) after the second vaccine dose. This specimen consisted of peripheral blood, obtained 28 days after the second AZD1222 dose. The receptors derive from an adult who received the AZD1222 COVID-19 vaccine.

The chain links TRBV11-3 to TRBJ1-1; TRBD1 matches at 10 bases. V lost 3 bases, J lost 4 bases, and 8 bases stayed unmatched. This CDR3 contains 16 residues. The germline V gene encodes CDR1 SGHNT and CDR2 YENEEA. The DNA for the CDR3 is TGTGCCAGCAGCTTGGGGGGGACAGGGGAACCCACTGAAGCTTTCTTT. This gives the protein CASSLGGTGEPTEAFF.

The chain uses TRBV5-4 and TRBJ2-2, with TRBD2 identical over 9 bases. The germline V gene has CDR1 SGHNT and CDR2 YYREEE (reference sequence). This CDR3 has 15 residues. J was trimmed by 3 bases and V by 6 bases; bases with no gene match: 6. CDR3 coding DNA: TGTGCCAGCACCGGAGCGGGGGGCTACACCGGGGAGCTGTTTTTT. Amino acids: CASTGAGGYTGELFF.

This clone was found once. This chain joins TRBV5-1 and TRBJ2-5; D may correspond to TRBD1 or TRBD2 (6 bases each). The CDR3 totals 14 residues. Germline CDR1 SGHRS, CDR2 YFSETQ. V was shortened by 2 bases and J by 5 bases, with 13 bases between the two germline ends. CDR3 residues: CASSFEGGRETQYF. The CDR3 DNA reads TGCGCCAGCAGCTTTGAGGGGGGCCGGGAGACCCAGTACTTC.

The chain has TRBV20-1 and TRBJ2-5; D possibly corresponds to TRBD2 (6 bases). This CDR3 region has 15 residues. From germline, CDR1 is DFQATT and CDR2 SNEGSKA (reference sequence). Trimming shortened V by 3 bases and J by 0 bases, and 14 bases separated the two germline ends. CDR3 residues: CSASRVGEDQETQYF. The CDR3 DNA reads as TGCAGTGCTAGTCGAGTGGGGGAGGACCAAGAGACCCAGTACTTC.

This chain joins TRBV5-1 and TRBJ2-1, with D hard to call. The length of the CDR3 is 16 residues. Per germline, CDR1 SGHRS and CDR2 YFSETQ. V was shortened by 1 base and J by 0 bases, with 11 bases between the two germline ends. CDR3 loop: CASSLLTPSSYNEQFF. The CDR3 DNA follows: TGCGCCAGCAGCTTGCTCACTCCCAGCTCCTACAATGAGCAGTTCTTC.

The gene calls are TRBV21-1 and TRBJ1-5; the table's TRBD1 call for D was not verified on the DNA. TRBV21-1 is described as a pseudogene. The CDR3 is made up of 18 amino acids. The CDR3 DNA reads TGTGCCAGCGGACCTATCCTTACAGGGCGGGTAGGGAATCAGCCCCAGCATTTT. This codes for CASGPILTGRVGNQPQHF.